The sequence of this T cell receptor beta chain was determined in a study of blood T cell repertoires in COVID-19. Study-wide context: Italy, Spain and the United States were the sources of the convalescent and acute COVID-19 samples.

The authors' processing: It was from reference gene primer amplification that nucleated cell counts were estimated. The data were produced by immunoSEQ multiplex PCR, yet TCRdb's version contains in-frame clones alone and is incomplete. D and trimming were read from the DNA, whereas the V and J calls and clone size are those reported in that table. The sample lists fewer than 70,000 clones, 84% occurring once. The trim removed 3 bases at V and 4 bases at J, leaving 6 bases unmatched. The V gene's germline CDR1 is SGHRS and CDR2 YFSETQ. The CDR3 loop spans 14 amino acids. Source material: peripheral blood. The J gene is TRBJ2-7, the V gene TRBV5-1, with 8 nucleotides matching TRBD1. This TCR came from a woman aged 55-70 years with acute or convalescent COVID-19. The CDR3 reads CASSSRTGRYEQYF. CDR3 DNA: TGCGCCAGCAGCTCTAGGACAGGGAGATACGAGCAGTACTTC.